This T cell receptor (beta chain) is drawn from a study of blood T cells in healthy people across ages. General study points: Higher diversity and more naive CD4+ cells were features of long-lived donors, compared to aged donors.

A second PCR of about 6 to 11 cycles used a sample-barcoded 5' primer and a J-beta primer mix. Template switching added a 12-random-nucleotide identifier to every cDNA molecule. MiXCR, run by TCRdb on the 5' RACE reads, gives a single entry per CDR3 protein. The table has over 950,000 distinct CDR3 sequences, more than 30% seen once. This clonotype was detected only a few times. The target antigen is unknown. Source material: blood. This TCR came from a man younger than 30 in good health.

In nucleotides, the CDR3 is TGTGCCATCCCCGAGGGCTATGGCTACACCTTC. Residues: CAIPEGYGYTF. V and J are TRBV10-3 and TRBJ1-2; no reliable D call. Germline values: CDR1 ENHRY, CDR2 SYGVKD. The CDR3 spans 11 residues. V was shortened by 8 bases and J by 4 bases, with 8 bases between the two germline ends.